The rows below give T cell receptor beta chains drawn from one sample of a study of blood T cell repertoires in COVID-19. Using immunoSEQ multiplex PCR, the repertoire was profiled, and TCRdb retains in-frame clones only, with some absent. The data show around 220,000 clones, roughly 80% seen once. Sample: peripheral blood. The receptors originated from an elderly woman with active or convalescent COVID-19. The CDR3 runs from the conserved cysteine through the conserved F or W. The D gene is left open where the match is weak. Size values are once, few and many counts, or a class for expanded clones, and some rows have none.

J,size,D,V,DNA,CDR3
TRBJ1-2,NA,NA,TRBV2,TGTGCCAGCAGTGAACGAGGGTATGGCTACACCTTC,CASSERGYGYTF
TRBJ2-1,NA,NA,TRBV5-1,TGCGCCAGCAGCTTGGGGCAGGGTTTTTACGAGCAGTTCTTC,CASSLGQGFYEQFF
TRBJ1-1,NA,TRBD1,TRBV2,TGTGCCAGCACTGGGACAGTGAACACTGAAGCTTTCTTT,CASTGTVNTEAFF
TRBJ1-3,NA,NA,TRBV3-1/TRBV3-2,TGTGCCAGCAGCCTGGGGAGCACCATATATTTT,CASSLGSTIYF
TRBJ1-2,few,TRBD1,TRBV27,TGTGCCAGCAGCCGAAACAATGGGGACAGGGCCTCCGGCTACACCTTC,CASSRNNGDRASGYTF
TRBJ2-1,NA,NA,TRBV2,TGTGCCAGCAGTGAAGTGTTAGGGAGCTCCTACAATGAGCAGTTCTTC,CASSEVLGSSYNEQFF
TRBJ2-7,NA,TRBD1,TRBV6-5,TGTGCCAGCAGTTACTCTAGGGACAGGGTTGTCCAGTACTTC,CASSYSRDRVVQYF
TRBJ1-2,NA,TRBD1,TRBV5-8,TGTGCCAGCAGCCGACGACAGGGCAACAACTATGGCTACACCTTC,CASSRRQGNNYGYTF
TRBJ2-5,NA,NA,TRBV4-1,TGCGCCAGCAGCCAAGAGGGAGCCCCGTACCAAGAGACCCAGTACTTC,CASSQEGAPYQETQYF
TRBJ2-2,once,NA,TRBV7-9,TGTGCCAGCAGCGCTAGTCCCACCGGGGAGCTGTTTTTT,CASSASPTGELFF
TRBJ1-3,NA,TRBD1,TRBV29-1,TGCAGCGTTCATATCGGGACAGGGTCGACAGGAAACACCATATATTTT,CSVHIGTGSTGNTIYF
TRBJ2-7,few,TRBD2,TRBV19,TGTGCCAGTAGGAAGCGGGGTGGGTACGAGCAGTACTTC,CASRKRGGYEQYF
TRBJ1-1,NA,NA,TRBV10-1,TGCGCCAGCAGCCGAAAAACAGGGACGGTGAACACTGAAGCTTTCTTT,CASSRKTGTVNTEAFF
TRBJ2-1,NA,TRBD2,TRBV5-4,TGTGCCAGCAGCGAGATCCTAGCGGGGGGGTTGAATGAGCAGTTCTTC,CASSEILAGGLNEQFF
TRBJ1-3,NA,TRBD1,TRBV5-1,TGCGCCAGCAGCGCGACAGGGCGGCCATACACCATATATTTT,CASSATGRPYTIYF
TRBJ1-2,NA,TRBD1,TRBV5-4,TGTGCCAGCAGCCCCGGGACAGGGGATTACGGCTACACCTTC,CASSPGTGDYGYTF
TRBJ2-7,few,NA,TRBV6-5,TGTGCCAGCATCTTGGCGGGACGCTACGAGCAGTACTTC,CASILAGRYEQYF
TRBJ2-2,NA,NA,TRBV28,TGTGCCAGCAGTTTAGGAATACAGAAGAACACCGGGGAGCTGTTTTTT,CASSLGIQKNTGELFF
TRBJ1-1,NA,NA,TRBV28,TGTGCCAGCAGTTTACGAACCGGGATCGGGAACACTGAAGCTTTCTTT,CASSLRTGIGNTEAFF
TRBJ2-5,NA,TRBD2,TRBV11-2,TGTGCCAGCAGCTTAGGGACTAGCGGGGGGTTAAGGGAGACCCAGTACTTC,CASSLGTSGGLRETQYF